Listed below are T cell receptor beta chains from one sample, sequenced in a study of vaccination effects on CD4 cells after COVID-19. Clones were read by immunoSEQ multiplex PCR, and TCRdb kept only the in-frame ones, dropping some. The data contain tens of thousands of clones, 55% to 80% of them singletons. For these receptors, no antigen is known. This sample comprised CD4+ T cells from PBMCs cultured without peptide, obtained before COVID-19 vaccination. The receptors here all came from a human donor who received a COVID-19 vaccine. CDR3s include the opening cysteine and the closing phenylalanine or tryptophan. D genes are given only for firm matches. Where a row states a size, it is once, few, many or the class of an expanded clone; other rows omit it.

D	size	V	J	DNA	CDR3
-	-	TRBV29-1	TRBJ1-1	TGCAGCGTTGCCCCGACGGGCAACACTGAAGCTTTCTTT	CSVAPTGNTEAFF
-	-	TRBV2	TRBJ2-7	TGTGCCAGCATGGTCTACGAGCAGTACTTC	CASMVYEQYF
-	-	TRBV21-1	TRBJ2-1	TGTGCCAGCAGCAAAAGTGCCCGTTCCGGGACTATTTACAATGAGCAGTTCTTC	CASSKSARSGTIYNEQFF
-	-	TRBV11-3	TRBJ1-1	TGTGCCAGCAGCTTAAATCAGGGAGGAACTGAAGCTTTCTTT	CASSLNQGGTEAFF
TRBD2	-	TRBV5-6	TRBJ2-1	TGTGCCAGCACCCTGGGGAGGGGTGGGACCTACAATGAGCAGTTCTTC	CASTLGRGGTYNEQFF
-	-	TRBV7-6	TRBJ2-7	TGTGCCAGCAGCTTAGCGAGGAGCGGAGGGGACGAGCAGTACTTC	CASSLARSGGDEQYF
-	-	TRBV6-5	TRBJ1-2	TGTGCCAGCAGTTACTCATCTCAGGGTGGCGGCTATGGCTACACCTTC	CASSYSSQGGGYGYTF
-	few	TRBV11-3	TRBJ2-2	TGTGCCAGCAGCTTGCGGGACCCCGGGGAGCTGTTTTTT	CASSLRDPGELFF
TRBD2	-	TRBV9	TRBJ2-1	TGTGCCAGCAGCGTAGCGACTAGCGGGAGGAATGAGCAGTTCTTC	CASSVATSGRNEQFF
-	few	TRBV3-1/TRBV3-2	TRBJ1-1	TGTGCCAGCAGCCGGGGGAACACTGAAGCTTTCTTT	CASSRGNTEAFF
TRBD1	-	TRBV2	TRBJ2-3	TGTGCCAGGGGTGGAAGGACAGGGGTCACAGATACGCAGTATTTT	CARGGRTGVTDTQYF
-	-	TRBV6-5	TRBJ1-1	TGTGCCACCCGGCAACAGCTGAACACTGAAGCTTTCTTT	CATRQQLNTEAFF
TRBD1	-	TRBV24-1	TRBJ1-5	TGTGCCACCAGTGAAAGGGGGCAGCCCAATCAGCCCCAGCATTTT	CATSERGQPNQPQHF
-	-	TRBV6-5	TRBJ2-7	TGTGCCAGCAGCACGGCTGGACCTTACGAGCAGTACTTC	CASSTAGPYEQYF
-	-	TRBV10-1	TRBJ2-5	TGCGCCAGCATCACCTCGGGCAGGGAGACCCAGTACTTC	CASITSGRETQYF
-	-	TRBV5-1	TRBJ1-2	TGCGCCAGCAGCGCGGAGGGGGTAGGCTACACCTTC	CASSAEGVGYTF
-	few	TRBV10-3	TRBJ1-5	TGTGCCATTGGACAGTCCAACAATCAGCCCCAGCATTTT	CAIGQSNNQPQHF
-	once	TRBV5-1	TRBJ2-1	TGCGCCAGCAACGGGGCGGAGGGGGGCGAGCAGTTCTTC	CASNGAEGGEQFF
TRBD2	-	TRBV6-2/TRBV6-3	TRBJ2-2	TGTGCCAGCAGTTACAGCGGGGAGAACACCGGGGAGCTGTTTTTT	CASSYSGENTGELFF
TRBD1	few	TRBV4-1	TRBJ2-3	TGCGCCAGCAGCCAAGGGACAGGGAACCCAGATACGCAGTATTTT	CASSQGTGNPDTQYF
-	-	TRBV10-3	TRBJ1-1	TGTGCCATCAGTGGGGGGGGATTCGCCAGGAACACTGAAGCTTTCTTT	CAISGGGFARNTEAFF
-	-	TRBV7-2	TRBJ2-5	TGTGCCAGCAGCTTAGGAGTTATGGGAGAGACCCAGTACTTC	CASSLGVMGETQYF
TRBD1	few	TRBV18	TRBJ2-7	TGTGCCAGCTCACCACCATCCAGGGGGTCGGCCGAGCAGTACTTC	CASSPPSRGSAEQYF
TRBD1	-	TRBV10-3	TRBJ1-1	TGTGCCATCAGTGAGACTGAACTGGGACAGCGGAACACTGAAGCTTTCTTT	CAISETELGQRNTEAFF
-	-	TRBV20-1	TRBJ1-6	TGCAGTGCTAGTGTAGGTAGAAATTCACCCCTCCACTTT	CSASVGRNSPLHF
-	-	TRBV7-9	TRBJ2-1	TGTGCCAGCAGCTTGGGGACGGTTTTTAAGAATGAGCAGTTCTTC	CASSLGTVFKNEQFF
TRBD1	-	TRBV5-1	TRBJ1-1	TGCGCCAGCACCCCCCGCTCCGGACAGGGAAACACTGAAGCTTTCTTT	CASTPRSGQGNTEAFF
TRBD1	once	TRBV2	TRBJ2-1	TGTGCCAGCAGTGAAGCAACAGGGGGCTCCTACAATGAGCAGTTCTTC	CASSEATGGSYNEQFF
-	-	TRBV14	TRBJ2-1	TGTGCCAGCAGCCTGCCCACCCGGGACCCAACCTACAATGAGCAGTTCTTC	CASSLPTRDPTYNEQFF
-	-	TRBV3-1/TRBV3-2	TRBJ1-1	TGTGCCAGCAGCCATTTTAGGGACACTGAAGCTTTCTTT	CASSHFRDTEAFF
-	-	TRBV18	TRBJ1-1	TGTGCCAGCTCTTTAGGTGAAGACACTGAAGCTTTCTTT	CASSLGEDTEAFF
TRBD2	-	TRBV5-6	TRBJ2-5	TGTGCCAGCAGCGCACTAGCGGAACAAGAGACCCAGTACTTC	CASSALAEQETQYF
TRBD1	-	TRBV24-1	TRBJ1-5	TGTGCCACCAGTGATTCGGGACAGGGTAGCAATCAGCCCCAGCATTTT	CATSDSGQGSNQPQHF
-	-	TRBV27	TRBJ2-5	TGTGCCAGCAGTTTATCCCGTCGTGCGGTGCGGGATCGGCAAGAGACCCAGTACTTC	CASSLSRRAVRDRQETQYF
-	-	TRBV18	TRBJ1-5	TGTGCCAGCTCACCAATCGAGGGATTGAATCAGCCCCAGCATTTT	CASSPIEGLNQPQHF
-	-	TRBV5-1	TRBJ1-4	TGCGCCAGCAGCTTGGAGACACTCGGTGAAAAACTGTTTTTT	CASSLETLGEKLFF
-	-	TRBV5-8	TRBJ2-5	TGTGCCAGCAGCCATCGACAGTTTGTGGAGACCCAGTACTTC	CASSHRQFVETQYF
TRBD1	-	TRBV11-1	TRBJ2-5	TGTGCCAGCAGCTTTGAGGGGGCGCCTGGAGAGACCCAGTACTTC	CASSFEGAPGETQYF
-	-	TRBV6-5	TRBJ1-4	TGTGCCAGCACCCCGGGGGGCTCAGCTAATGAAAAACTGTTTTTT	CASTPGGSANEKLFF
-	-	TRBV7-9	TRBJ2-1	TGTGCCAGCAGCTTAGTACGGCAGGGTGAGCAGTTCTTC	CASSLVRQGEQFF
TRBD1	-	TRBV4-1	TRBJ2-3	TGCGCCAGCAGCCAGCCGGGACAGGGGAGCAATACGCAGTATTTT	CASSQPGQGSNTQYF
-	-	TRBV6-5	TRBJ2-5	TGTGCCAGCGATTGGGCCAAAGAGACCCAGTACTTC	CASDWAKETQYF
TRBD1	medium-sized	TRBV7-9	TRBJ1-6	TGTGCCAGCAGCGGCAGGGGACAGGGGAGCCATTCACCCCTCCACTTT	CASSGRGQGSHSPLHF
-	few	TRBV5-4	TRBJ1-2	TGTGCCAGCAGCTTGGGTCAGGGACCGTATGGCTACACCTTC	CASSLGQGPYGYTF
TRBD2	once	TRBV2	TRBJ2-3	TGTGCCAGCAGTGAATCCGGGACTAGCGGGATAAAGAGCACAGATACGCAGTATTTT	CASSESGTSGIKSTDTQYF
-	-	TRBV6-2/TRBV6-3	TRBJ1-5	TGTGCCAGCAGTTACGGTCCGACAGTCTCCTCAAATCAGCCCCAGCATTTT	CASSYGPTVSSNQPQHF
-	few	TRBV5-6	TRBJ1-1	TGTGCCAGCAGCTTCTATGGGGTGGGAGCTTTCTTT	CASSFYGVGAFF
-	-	TRBV19	TRBJ1-4	TGTGCCAGTAGTATAATCGGTGGGGGAAATGAAAAACTGTTTTTT	CASSIIGGGNEKLFF
TRBD2	-	TRBV7-6	TRBJ2-1	TGTGCCAGCAGCCCTCGGGGGCCTAGCGGGACAAAACGGGGGCAGTTCTTC	CASSPRGPSGTKRGQFF